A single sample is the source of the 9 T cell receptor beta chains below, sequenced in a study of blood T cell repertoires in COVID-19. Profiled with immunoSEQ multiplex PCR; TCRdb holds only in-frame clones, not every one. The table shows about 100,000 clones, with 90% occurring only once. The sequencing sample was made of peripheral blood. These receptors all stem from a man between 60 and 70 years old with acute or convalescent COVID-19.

This chain's CDR3 is CASSYRGQGSTDTQYF. The DNA of the CDR3 is TGTGCCAGCAGCTATAGGGGGCAGGGGTCAACAGATACGCAGTATTTT. V usage is TRBV7-8 and J usage is TRBJ2-3; 7 bases match TRBD1. CDR1 is SGHVS, CDR2 FQNEAQ, per germline. The CDR3 is 16 residues long. The V and J ends lost 4 bases and 3 bases, in that order; junction bases with no gene match: 10.

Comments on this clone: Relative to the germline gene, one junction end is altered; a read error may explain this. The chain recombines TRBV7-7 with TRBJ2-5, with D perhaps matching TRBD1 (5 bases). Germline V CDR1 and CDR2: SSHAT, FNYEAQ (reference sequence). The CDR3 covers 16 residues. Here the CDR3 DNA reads TGTGCTAGCAGCTTAGGAGTAACTGGGGCCCAAGAGACCCAGTACTTC. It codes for CASSLGVTGAQETQYF.

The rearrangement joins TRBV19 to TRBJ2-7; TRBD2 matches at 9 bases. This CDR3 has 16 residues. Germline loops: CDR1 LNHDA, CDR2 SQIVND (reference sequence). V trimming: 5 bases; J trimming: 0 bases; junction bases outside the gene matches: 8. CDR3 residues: CASSLIAGENSYEQYF. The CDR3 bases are TGTGCCAGTAGTCTAATAGCGGGAGAAAACTCCTACGAGCAGTACTTC.

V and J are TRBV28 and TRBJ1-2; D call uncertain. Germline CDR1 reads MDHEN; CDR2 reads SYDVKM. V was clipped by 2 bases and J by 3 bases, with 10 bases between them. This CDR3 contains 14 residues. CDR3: CASSLAGYYYGYTF. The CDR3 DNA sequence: TGTGCCAGCAGTTTAGCAGGATATTACTATGGCTACACCTTC.

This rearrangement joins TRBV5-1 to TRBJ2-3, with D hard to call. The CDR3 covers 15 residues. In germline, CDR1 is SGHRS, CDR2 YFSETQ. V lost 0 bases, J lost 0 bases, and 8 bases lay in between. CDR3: CASSLDSPSTDTQYF. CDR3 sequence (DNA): TGCGCCAGCAGCTTGGACTCTCCTAGCACAGATACGCAGTATTTT.

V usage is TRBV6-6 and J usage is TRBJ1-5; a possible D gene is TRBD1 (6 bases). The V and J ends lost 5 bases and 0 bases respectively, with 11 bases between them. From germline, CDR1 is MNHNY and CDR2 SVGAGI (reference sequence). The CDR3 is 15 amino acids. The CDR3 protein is CASSDGQSSNQPQHF. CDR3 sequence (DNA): TGTGCCAGCAGTGACGGACAGAGTAGCAATCAGCCCCAGCATTTT.

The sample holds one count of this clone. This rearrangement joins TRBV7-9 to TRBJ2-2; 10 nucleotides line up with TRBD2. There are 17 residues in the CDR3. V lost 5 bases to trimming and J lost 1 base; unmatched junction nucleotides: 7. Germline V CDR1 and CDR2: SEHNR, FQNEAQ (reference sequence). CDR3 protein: CASSLGGLAKNTGELFF. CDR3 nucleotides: TGTGCCAGCAGCCTGGGGGGACTAGCGAAGAACACCGGGGAGCTGTTTTTT.

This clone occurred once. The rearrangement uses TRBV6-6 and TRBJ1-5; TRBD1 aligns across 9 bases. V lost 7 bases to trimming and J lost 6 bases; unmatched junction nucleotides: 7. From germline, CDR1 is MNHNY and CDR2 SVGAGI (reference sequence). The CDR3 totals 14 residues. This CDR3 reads CASKGQGSSQPQHF. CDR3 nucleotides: TGTGCCAGCAAAGGACAGGGGAGCTCTCAGCCCCAGCATTTT.

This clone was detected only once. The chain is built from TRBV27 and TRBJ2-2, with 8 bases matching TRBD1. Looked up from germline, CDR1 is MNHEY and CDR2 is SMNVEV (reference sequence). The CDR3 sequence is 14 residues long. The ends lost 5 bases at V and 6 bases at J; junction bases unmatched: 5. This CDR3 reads CASSLGTGAGELFF. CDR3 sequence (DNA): TGTGCCAGCAGTCTTGGGACAGGTGCCGGGGAGCTGTTTTTT.